This record concerns one T cell receptor beta chain sequence. These data belong to a study of T cells in Graves' hyperthyroidism and ophthalmopathy. Amplification of TCR beta CDR3 regions used RNA as the template. During a first-round RT-PCR of the TCR CDR3, the HTBI primer set was used. TCRdb analysed the multiplex PCR reads with MiXCR anew, one entry per CDR3 protein. Of under 400,000 distinct CDR3 sequences listed, 14% are singletons. Newly diagnosed hyperthyroidism, duration under 2 months, in patients aged 18 to 65. With 3 bases removed from V and 4 bases from J, the gap between germline ends came to 18 bases. The CDR3 is made up of 16 amino acids. The germline V gene has CDR1 LGHNA and CDR2 YNFKEQ.

The sample comprised blood. The J gene is TRBJ2-5, the V gene TRBV4-2; the D call may be TRBD1 or TRBD2 (7 bases each). The sequence came from an older woman with Graves' hyperthyroidism. The CDR3 reads CASSQGGGGRPETQYF. The CDR3, as DNA: TGTGCCAGCAGCCAGGGAGGGGGCGGACGCCCAGAGACCCAGTACTTC.